This T cell receptor beta chain was observed in a study of graft-versus-host responses after intestinal transplantation. Whole-study context: Recipients underwent multivisceral, liver-intestinal, or isolated intestinal transplants. Tacrolimus and steroids were given for around 3 years to all recipients after anti-thymocyte globulin induction.

This CDR3 has 14 residues. Germline V gene sequence: CDR1 SGHAT, CDR2 FQNNGV. Trimming at V came to 9 bases and at J to 3 bases, leaving 9 bases not matched to a gene. Sequencing was performed with immunoSEQ multiplex PCR; in TCRdb, only in-frame clones are kept and a portion is missing. The sample lists about 110,000 clones; about 91% were seen once. This clone showed up just once. Its antigen is unidentified. Study-wide findings and caveats: Detection of GvH clones occurred in recipient marrow, and some had their first appearance in ileum or blood.

This specimen was unstimulated CD4+ T cells sorted from spleen or lymph node cells, taken before transplant. The TCR was taken from a human donor who was the organ donor for an intestinal transplant. The chain links TRBV11-2 to TRBJ2-7; 9 bases match TRBD2. The CDR3 DNA sequence: TGTGCCAGTCGAGCGGGAGGTCCCCTCTACGAGCAGTACTTC. Translation: CASRAGGPLYEQYF.